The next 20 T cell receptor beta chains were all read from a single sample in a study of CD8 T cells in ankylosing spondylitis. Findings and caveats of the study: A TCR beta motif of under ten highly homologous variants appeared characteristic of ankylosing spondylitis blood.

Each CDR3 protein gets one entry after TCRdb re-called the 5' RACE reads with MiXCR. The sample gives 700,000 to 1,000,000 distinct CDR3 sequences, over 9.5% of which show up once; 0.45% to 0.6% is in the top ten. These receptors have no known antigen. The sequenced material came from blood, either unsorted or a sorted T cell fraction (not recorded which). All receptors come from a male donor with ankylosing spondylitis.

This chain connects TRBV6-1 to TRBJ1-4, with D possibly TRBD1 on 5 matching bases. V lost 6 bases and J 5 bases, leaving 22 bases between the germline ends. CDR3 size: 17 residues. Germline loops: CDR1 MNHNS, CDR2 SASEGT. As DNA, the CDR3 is TGTGCCAGCAGAGACCGGGACGGAAGACCGTCGAATGAAAAACTGTTTTTT. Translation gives CASRDRDGRPSNEKLFF.

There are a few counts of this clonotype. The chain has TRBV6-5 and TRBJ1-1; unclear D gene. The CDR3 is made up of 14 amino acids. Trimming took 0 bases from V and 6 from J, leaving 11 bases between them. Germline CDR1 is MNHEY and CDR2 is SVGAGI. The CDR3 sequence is CASSYSGSEAEAFF. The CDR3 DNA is TGTGCCAGCAGTTACTCCGGGTCTGAGGCTGAAGCTTTCTTT.

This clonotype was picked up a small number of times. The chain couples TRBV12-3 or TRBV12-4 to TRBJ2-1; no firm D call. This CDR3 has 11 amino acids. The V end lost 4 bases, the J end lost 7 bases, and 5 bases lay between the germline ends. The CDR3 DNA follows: TGTGCCAGCAGTTGGTGGAATGAGCAGTTCTTC. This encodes CASSWWNEQFF.

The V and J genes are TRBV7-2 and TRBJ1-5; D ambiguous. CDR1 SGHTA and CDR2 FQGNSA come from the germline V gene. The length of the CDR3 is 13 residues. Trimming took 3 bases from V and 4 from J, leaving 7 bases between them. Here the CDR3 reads CASSFQPNQPQHF. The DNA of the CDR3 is TGTGCCAGCAGCTTTCAGCCGAATCAGCCCCAGCATTTT.

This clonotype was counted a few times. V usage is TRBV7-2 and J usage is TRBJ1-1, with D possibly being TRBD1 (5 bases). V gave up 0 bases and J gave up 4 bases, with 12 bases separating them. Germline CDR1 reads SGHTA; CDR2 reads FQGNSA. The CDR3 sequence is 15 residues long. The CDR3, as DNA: TGTGCCAGCAGCTTAGCGCGGGGGACGGTCACTGAAGCTTTCTTT. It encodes CASSLARGTVTEAFF. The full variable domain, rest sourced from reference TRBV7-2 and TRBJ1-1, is GAGVSQSPSNKVTEKGKDVELRCDPISGHTALYWYRQSLGQGLEFLIYFQGNSAPDKSGLPSDRFSAERTGGSVSTLTIQRTQQEDSAVYLCASSLARGTVTEAFFGQGTRLTVV.

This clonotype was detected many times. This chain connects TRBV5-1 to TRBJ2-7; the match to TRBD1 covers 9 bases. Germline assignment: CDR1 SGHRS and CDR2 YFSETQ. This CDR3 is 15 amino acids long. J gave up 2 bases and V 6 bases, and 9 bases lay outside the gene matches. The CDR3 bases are TGCGCCAGCACCAAAGACAGGGGGGATGCCTACGAGCAGTACTTC. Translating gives CASTKDRGDAYEQYF.

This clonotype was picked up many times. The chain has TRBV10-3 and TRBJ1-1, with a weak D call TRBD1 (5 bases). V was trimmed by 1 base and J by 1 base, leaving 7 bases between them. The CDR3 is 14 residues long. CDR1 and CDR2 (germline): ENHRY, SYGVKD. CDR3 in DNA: TGTGCCATCAGTGAGTGGCAGGGGAACACTGAAGCTTTCTTT. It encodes CAISEWQGNTEAFF.

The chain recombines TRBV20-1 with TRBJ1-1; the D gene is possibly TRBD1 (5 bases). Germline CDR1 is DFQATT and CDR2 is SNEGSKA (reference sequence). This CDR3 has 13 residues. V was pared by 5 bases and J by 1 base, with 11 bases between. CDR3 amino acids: CSAYRSSNTEAFF. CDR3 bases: TGCAGTGCTTACAGGTCCTCGAACACTGAAGCTTTCTTT.

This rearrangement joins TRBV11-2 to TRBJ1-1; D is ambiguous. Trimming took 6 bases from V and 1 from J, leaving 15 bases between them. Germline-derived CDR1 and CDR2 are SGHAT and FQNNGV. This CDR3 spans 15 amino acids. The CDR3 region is CASSPKTLANTEAFF. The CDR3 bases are TGTGCCAGCAGTCCGAAGACTCTTGCGAACACTGAAGCTTTCTTT.

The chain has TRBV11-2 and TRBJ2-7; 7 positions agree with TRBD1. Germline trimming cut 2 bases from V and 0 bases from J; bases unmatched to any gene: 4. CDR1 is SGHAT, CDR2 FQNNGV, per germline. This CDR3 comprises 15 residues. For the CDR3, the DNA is TGTGCCAGCAGCTTATTTACAGGGGACTCCTACGAGCAGTACTTC. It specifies CASSLFTGDSYEQYF.

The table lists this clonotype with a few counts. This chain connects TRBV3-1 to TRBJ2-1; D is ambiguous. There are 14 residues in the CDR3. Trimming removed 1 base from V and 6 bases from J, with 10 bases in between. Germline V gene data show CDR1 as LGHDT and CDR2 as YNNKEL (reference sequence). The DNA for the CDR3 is TGTGCCAGCAGCCAAGCCCCCCCAGCCAATGAGCAGTTCTTC. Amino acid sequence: CASSQAPPANEQFF.

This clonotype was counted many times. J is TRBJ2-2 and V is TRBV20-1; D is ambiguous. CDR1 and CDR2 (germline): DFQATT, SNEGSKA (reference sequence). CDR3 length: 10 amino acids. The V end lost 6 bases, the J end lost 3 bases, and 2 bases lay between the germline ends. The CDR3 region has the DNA TGCAGTGCATACACCGGGGAGCTGTTTTTT. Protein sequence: CSAYTGELFF.

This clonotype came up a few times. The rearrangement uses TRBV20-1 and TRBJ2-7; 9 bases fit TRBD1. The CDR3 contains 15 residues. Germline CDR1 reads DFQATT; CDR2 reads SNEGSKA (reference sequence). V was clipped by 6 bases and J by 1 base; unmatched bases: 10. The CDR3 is CSAREGQGGSYEQYF. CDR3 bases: TGCAGTGCCCGAGAGGGACAGGGTGGGTCCTACGAGCAGTACTTC.

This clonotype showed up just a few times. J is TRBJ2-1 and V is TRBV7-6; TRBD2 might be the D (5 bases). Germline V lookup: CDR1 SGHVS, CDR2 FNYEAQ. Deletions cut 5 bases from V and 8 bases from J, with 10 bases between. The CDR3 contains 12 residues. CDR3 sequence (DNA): TGTGCCAGCAGCCCTACCGGGGATGAGCAGTTCTTC. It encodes CASSPTGDEQFF.

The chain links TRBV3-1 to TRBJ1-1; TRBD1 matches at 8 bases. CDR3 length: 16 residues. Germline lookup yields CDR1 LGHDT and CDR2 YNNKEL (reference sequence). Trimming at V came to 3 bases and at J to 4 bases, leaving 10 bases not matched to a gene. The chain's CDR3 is CASSHFGTGFSTEAFF. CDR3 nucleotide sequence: TGTGCCAGCAGCCACTTTGGGACAGGATTCAGCACTGAAGCTTTCTTT.

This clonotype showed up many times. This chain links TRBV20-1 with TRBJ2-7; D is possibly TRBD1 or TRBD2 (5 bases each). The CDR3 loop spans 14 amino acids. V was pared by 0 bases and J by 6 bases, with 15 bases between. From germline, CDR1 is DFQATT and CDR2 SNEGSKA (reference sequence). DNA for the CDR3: TGCAGTGCTAGAGAGTGGCAGGGAGTAGGCGAGCAGTACTTC. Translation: CSAREWQGVGEQYF.

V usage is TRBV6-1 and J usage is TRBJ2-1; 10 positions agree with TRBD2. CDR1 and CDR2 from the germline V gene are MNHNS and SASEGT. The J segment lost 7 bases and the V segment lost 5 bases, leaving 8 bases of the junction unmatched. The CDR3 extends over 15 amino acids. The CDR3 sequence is CASSHTSGMGNEQFF. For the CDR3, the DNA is TGTGCCAGCAGTCATACTAGCGGGATGGGAAATGAGCAGTTCTTC.

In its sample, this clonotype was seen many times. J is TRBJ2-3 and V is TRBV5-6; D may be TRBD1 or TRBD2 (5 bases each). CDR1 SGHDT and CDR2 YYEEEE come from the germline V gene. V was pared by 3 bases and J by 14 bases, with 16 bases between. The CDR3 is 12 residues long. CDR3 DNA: TGTGCCAGCAGCTGGGGGACGCAGTTGGCGTATTTT. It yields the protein CASSWGTQLAYF.

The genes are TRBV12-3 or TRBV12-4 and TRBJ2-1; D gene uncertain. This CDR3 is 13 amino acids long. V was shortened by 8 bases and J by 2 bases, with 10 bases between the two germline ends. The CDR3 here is CASAYGTYNEQFF. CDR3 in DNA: TGTGCCAGCGCCTATGGAACCTACAATGAGCAGTTCTTC.

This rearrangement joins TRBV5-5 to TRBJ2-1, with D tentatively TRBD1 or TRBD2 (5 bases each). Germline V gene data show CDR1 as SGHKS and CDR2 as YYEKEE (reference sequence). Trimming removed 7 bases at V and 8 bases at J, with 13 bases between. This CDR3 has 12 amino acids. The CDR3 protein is CASEAGSYEQFF. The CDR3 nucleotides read TGTGCCAGCGAGGCAGGGAGCTATGAGCAGTTCTTC.